This record covers a single T cell receptor beta chain. Original data processing: Reference gene primers were amplified, and this amplification served to estimate nucleated cell counts. Assay used: immunoSEQ multiplex PCR; TCRdb lists only in-frame clones, some missing. V, J and clone size derive from that table, while D and trimming were established from the DNA sequence. This sample yields approximately 130,000 clones, of which more than 70% are seen a single time; roughly 1.4% belongs to the top ten. This CDR3 contains 13 residues. Trimming removed 4 bases from V and 4 bases from J, with 11 bases in between. Germline V gene sequence: CDR1 LGHNA, CDR2 YNFKEQ. The data stem from a study of blood T cell repertoires in COVID-19. Across the whole study: Both acute and convalescent COVID-19 samples were obtained from the United States, Italy and Spain. Nucleic acid was either cDNA or gDNA, and it came from T cells, B-cell-depleted T cells, or PBMCs.

What was sequenced was peripheral blood. The chain joins TRBV4-2 to TRBJ2-7, with TRBD2 as a possible D gene (6 bases). The receptor was derived from a human donor in a cohort sampled during active COVID-19. CDR3 coding DNA: TGTGCCAGCAGCCCCCGGACTACTTACGAGCAGTACTTC. The encoded protein is CASSPRTTYEQYF.